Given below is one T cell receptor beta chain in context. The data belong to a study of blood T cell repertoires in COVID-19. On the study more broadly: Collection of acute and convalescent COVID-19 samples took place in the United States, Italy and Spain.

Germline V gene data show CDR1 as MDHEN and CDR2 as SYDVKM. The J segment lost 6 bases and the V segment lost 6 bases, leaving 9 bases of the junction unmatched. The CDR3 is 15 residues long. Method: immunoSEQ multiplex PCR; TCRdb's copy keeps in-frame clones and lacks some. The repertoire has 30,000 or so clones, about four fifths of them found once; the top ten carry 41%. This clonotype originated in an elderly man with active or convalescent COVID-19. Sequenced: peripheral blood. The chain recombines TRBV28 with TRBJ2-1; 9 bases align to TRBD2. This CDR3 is CASSSLAGGVNEQFF. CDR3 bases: TGTGCCAGCAGCTCTCTGGCGGGAGGGGTCAATGAGCAGTTCTTC. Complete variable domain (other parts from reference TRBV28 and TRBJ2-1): DVKVTQSSRYLVKRTGEKVFLECVQDMDHENMFWYRQDPGLGLRLIYFSYDVKMKEKGDIPEGYSVSREKKERFSLILESASTNQTSMYLCASSSLAGGVNEQFFGPGTRLTVL.